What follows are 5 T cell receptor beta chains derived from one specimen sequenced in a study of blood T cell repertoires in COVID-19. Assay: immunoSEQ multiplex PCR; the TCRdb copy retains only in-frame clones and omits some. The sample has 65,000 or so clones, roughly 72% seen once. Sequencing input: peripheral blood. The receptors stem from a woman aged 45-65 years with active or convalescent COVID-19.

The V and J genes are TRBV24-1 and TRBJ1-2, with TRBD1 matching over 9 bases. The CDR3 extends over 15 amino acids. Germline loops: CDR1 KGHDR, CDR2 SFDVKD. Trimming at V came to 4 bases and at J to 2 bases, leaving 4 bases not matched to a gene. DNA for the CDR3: TGTGCCACCAGTGAGACAGGGGGATCCAACTATGGCTACACCTTC. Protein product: CATSETGGSNYGYTF.

This CDR3 reads CASTGEAYEQYF. As DNA, the CDR3 is TGTGCCAGCACCGGGGAGGCCTACGAGCAGTACTTC. This chain connects TRBV28 to TRBJ2-7; D is perhaps TRBD2 (6 bases). V was shortened by 7 bases and J by 2 bases, with 9 bases between the two germline ends. Germline-derived CDR1 and CDR2 are MDHEN and SYDVKM. The CDR3 covers 12 residues.

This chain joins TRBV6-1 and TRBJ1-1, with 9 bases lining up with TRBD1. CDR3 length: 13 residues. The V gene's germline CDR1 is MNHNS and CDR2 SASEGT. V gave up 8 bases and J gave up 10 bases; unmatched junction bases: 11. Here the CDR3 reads CASSDRGEMRAFF. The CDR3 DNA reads TGTGCCAGCTCGGACAGGGGAGAGATGAGAGCTTTCTTT.

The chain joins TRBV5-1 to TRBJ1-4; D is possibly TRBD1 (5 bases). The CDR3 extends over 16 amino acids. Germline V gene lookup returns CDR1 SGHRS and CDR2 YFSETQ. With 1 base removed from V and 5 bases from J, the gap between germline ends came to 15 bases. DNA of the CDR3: TGCGCCAGCAGCTTGACTTCGGGACTCCAGAATGAAAAACTGTTTTTT. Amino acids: CASSLTSGLQNEKLFF. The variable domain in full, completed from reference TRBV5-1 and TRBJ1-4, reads KAGVTQTPRYLIKTRGQQVTLSCSPISGHRSVSWYQQTPGQGLQFLFEYFSETQRNKGNFPGRFSGRQFSNSRSEMNVSTLELGDSALYLCASSLTSGLQNEKLFFGSGTQLSVL.

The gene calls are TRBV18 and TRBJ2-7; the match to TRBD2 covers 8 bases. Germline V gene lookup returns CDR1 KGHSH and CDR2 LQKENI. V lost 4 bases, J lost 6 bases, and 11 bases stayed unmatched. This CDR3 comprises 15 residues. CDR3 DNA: TGTGCCAGCTCACTCCGGGGGGGACCGGCGGGCGAGCAGTACTTC. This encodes CASSLRGGPAGEQYF.